The 15 T cell receptor beta chains reported below all come from one sample, sequenced in a study of cytomegalovirus exposure and HLA in healthy donors. Clones were read by immunoSEQ multiplex PCR, and TCRdb kept only the in-frame ones, dropping some. The sample has about 130,000 clones, roughly nine tenths seen once; the top ten hold 1.1%. Sequences were obtained from PBMCs. All receptors derive from a woman younger than 35 in good health and CMV-seronegative.

The chain uses TRBV5-6 and TRBJ2-1; D is undetermined. The CDR3 is 14 residues long. Germline V gene data show CDR1 as SGHDT and CDR2 as YYEEEE. The V end lost 1 base, the J end lost 6 bases, and 11 bases lay between the germline ends. In DNA, the CDR3 is TGTGCCAGCAGCTTGCCGAACCAACTCAATGAGCAGTTCTTC. This gives the protein CASSLPNQLNEQFF.

This clone was observed a handful of times. The chain is built from TRBV30 and TRBJ1-2; the match to TRBD1 covers 7 bases. With V trimmed by 2 bases and J by 2 bases, 8 bases remained unmatched. Germline CDR1 and CDR2: GTSNPN and SVGIG (reference sequence). The CDR3 has 15 amino acids. Here the CDR3 reads CAWSSGQGGNYGYTF. Written as DNA, the CDR3 is TGTGCCTGGAGTAGCGGCCAGGGGGGAAACTATGGCTACACCTTC.

The chain's CDR3 is CASSQDRGHNTEAFF. DNA for the CDR3: TGTGCCAGCAGTCAGGACAGGGGGCATAACACTGAAGCTTTCTTT. This sequence joins TRBV6-5 and TRBJ1-1; 11 bases are shared with TRBD1. The germline gives CDR1 MNHEY, CDR2 SVGAGI. Trimming at V came to 5 bases and at J to 2 bases, leaving 4 bases not matched to a gene. This CDR3 is 15 amino acids long.

The chain employs TRBV5-1 and TRBJ2-7, with TRBD1 matching over 8 bases. This CDR3 spans 14 amino acids. V was clipped by 4 bases and J by 6 bases; unmatched bases: 9. Germline V gene data show CDR1 as SGHRS and CDR2 as YFSETQ. CDR3 DNA sequence: TGCGCCAGCAGCGAGAGCCAGGGGGCAGGCGAGCAGTACGTC. It is translated as CASSESQGAGEQYV.

The gene calls are TRBV30 and TRBJ1-2; D gene uncertain. The germline V and J ends were trimmed by 4 bases and 1 base, with 10 bases remaining between them. Germline V gives CDR1 GTSNPN, CDR2 SVGIG (reference sequence). The CDR3 spans 13 residues. The CDR3 spells CAWMYGVNYGYTF. The CDR3 DNA reads TGTGCCTGGATGTACGGGGTTAACTATGGCTACACCTTC. Full variable domain (outside the CDR3, taken from reference TRBV30 and TRBJ1-2): SQTIHQWPATLVQPVGSPLSLECTVEGTSNPNLYWYRQAAGRGLQLLFYSVGIGQISSEVPQNLSASRPQDRQFILSSKKLLLSDSGFYLCAWMYGVNYGYTFGSGTRLTVV.

The rearrangement uses TRBV28 and TRBJ2-3; 11 bases are shared with TRBD2. Germline CDR1 is MDHEN and CDR2 is SYDVKM. This CDR3 region has 14 residues. With 5 bases clipped from V and 3 bases from J, the junction kept 1 base outside the gene matches. DNA for the CDR3: TGTGCCAGCAGTACTAGCGGGGGAACAGATACGCAGTATTTT. Translating gives CASSTSGGTDTQYF.

V gene TRBV28 combines with J gene TRBJ2-1; D may be TRBD2 (6 bases). V lost 8 bases and J 8 bases, leaving 13 bases between the germline ends. The CDR3 covers 12 residues. Germline V gene sequence: CDR1 MDHEN, CDR2 SYDVKM. The CDR3 DNA follows: TGTGCCAGCCGGGGGACGTTGGATGAGCAGTTCTTC. Protein: CASRGTLDEQFF.

V gene TRBV6-5 combines with J gene TRBJ2-5; 10 nucleotides line up with TRBD2. This CDR3 is built from 13 residues. Trimming cost V 11 bases and J 1 base; bases outside gene matches: 4. Germline V gives CDR1 MNHEY, CDR2 SVGAGI. The CDR3 bases are TGTGCCGTACTAGCGGGACCCCAAGAGACCCAGTACTTC. This sequence encodes CAVLAGPQETQYF.

The rearrangement joins TRBV6-5 to TRBJ1-1; no clear D gene. This CDR3 spans 14 amino acids. Germline V gene data show CDR1 as MNHEY and CDR2 as SVGAGI. V shed 4 bases and J shed 1 base, with 10 bases lying between them. CDR3 protein: CASSWVSGNTEAFF. The CDR3 DNA follows: TGTGCCAGCAGTTGGGTCAGCGGGAACACTGAAGCTTTCTTT.

In its sample, this clone was seen once. The DNA for the CDR3 is TGTGCCAGCACCTCAGTAGGGGTCAGAATTAACTATGGCTACACCTTC. It translates to CASTSVGVRINYGYTF. The chain uses TRBV28 and TRBJ1-2; D is possibly TRBD1 (5 bases). V was trimmed by 7 bases and J by 1 base, leaving 19 bases between them. CDR1 and CDR2 from the germline V gene are MDHEN and SYDVKM. The CDR3 has 16 residues.

This clone was detected once. This CDR3 reads CASSSSDLAGDYEQFF. The DNA for the CDR3 is TGTGCCAGCAGTTCTTCCGACTTAGCGGGAGACTATGAGCAGTTCTTC. The rearrangement joins TRBV6-5 to TRBJ2-1, with 9 bases that match TRBD2. This CDR3 has 16 residues. Germline V lookup: CDR1 MNHEY, CDR2 SVGAGI. The V segment lost 4 bases and the J segment 8 bases; nucleotides outside the gene matches: 12.

The chain uses TRBV27 and TRBJ1-2; D gene ambiguous. CDR1 and CDR2 (germline): MNHEY, SMNVEV (reference sequence). The CDR3 has 12 amino acids. V was clipped by 6 bases and J by 2 bases, with 7 bases between them. CDR3 residues: CASREGNYGYTF. CDR3 coding DNA: TGTGCCAGCAGGGAGGGAAACTATGGCTACACCTTC.

V usage is TRBV10-3 and J usage is TRBJ2-1, with D possibly being TRBD1 (6 bases). This CDR3 region has 13 residues. V dropped 6 bases and J dropped 5 bases, with 11 bases sitting between them. Germline assignment: CDR1 ENHRY and CDR2 SYGVKD. The CDR3 here is CAISGTSDNEQFF. DNA of the CDR3: TGTGCCATCAGCGGGACAAGCGACAATGAGCAGTTCTTC.

The V call is TRBV30, the J call TRBJ1-5, with D unclear. The V gene's germline CDR1 is GTSNPN and CDR2 SVGIG (reference sequence). CDR3 length equals 13 residues. With 4 bases removed from V and 1 base from J, the gap between germline ends came to 8 bases. This CDR3 is CAWTPGSNQPQHF. The CDR3 DNA follows: TGTGCCTGGACGCCGGGGAGCAATCAGCCCCAGCATTTT.

The chain carries TRBV6-5 and TRBJ2-5; D gene ambiguous. V was cut by 2 bases and J by 0 bases, with 13 bases left in between. Germline V gives CDR1 MNHEY, CDR2 SVGAGI. The CDR3 extends over 16 amino acids. CDR3 bases: TGTGCCAGCAGTTACCCGTATGAGGTGTACCAAGAGACCCAGTACTTC. It yields the protein CASSYPYEVYQETQYF.